This TCR beta chain is drawn from a study of blood T cells in healthy people across ages. A second about 6 to 11 cycle PCR used barcoded and J-beta primers. In TCRdb, the 5' RACE reads were re-called with MiXCR into one record per CDR3 protein. This repertoire shows over a million distinct CDR3 sequences, approximately 42% found once; its top ten account for 7.9%. In this sample, this clonotype turned up many times. Its antigen is currently unknown. Overall study results and limits: With donor CMV status unknown, expanded clonotype changes were possibly confounded. Among long-lived donors, naive CD4+ cells were more numerous and diversity higher than in aged donors.

The receptor was derived from a young woman in good health. The source material was blood.

DNA for the CDR3: TGTGCCAGCAGTCCCGCGGGGCTAGCGGGAGAGCCTGATACGCAGTATTTT. Translating it yields CASSPAGLAGEPDTQYF. The chain has TRBV6-1 and TRBJ2-3, with 10 bases fitting TRBD2. V lost 5 bases to trimming and J lost 6 bases; unmatched junction nucleotides: 14. This CDR3 region has 17 residues. CDR1 is MNHNS and CDR2 is SASEGT in the germline V gene.